A selection of T cell receptor beta chains follows, all from one sample in a study of beta chain features in type 1 diabetes. TCRdb's copy holds only in-frame clones and misses some; the assay was immunoSEQ multiplex PCR. The data contain 150,000 or so clones, 7.5% to 10% of them singletons. The sample consisted of central memory CD4+ T cells from blood. Receptors originate from a woman aged 18 to 35 in good health. Each CDR3 is given without its conserved first and last residue. Each record gives: D gene, V gene, J gene, CDR3 protein. The D gene is left open where the match is weak.

>TRBD2|TRBV30|TRBJ2-3
AWSTGTSGARADTQY
>TRBD1|TRBV6-1|TRBJ1-1
ASSVDRDTEAF
>TRBD1|TRBV5-4|TRBJ1-1
ASSYDRGLTEAF
>NA|TRBV9|TRBJ1-3
ASSGVSGNTIY
>NA|TRBV5-1|TRBJ1-4
ASSKNSGPTQEKLF
>TRBD1|TRBV19|TRBJ2-2
ASIRTGRNTGELF
>TRBD1|TRBV5-4|TRBJ2-7
ASSSGGQGPYEQY
>NA|TRBV7-2|TRBJ1-1
ASSLDTAEAF
>TRBD2|TRBV5-1|TRBJ2-2
ASSQAGWNTGELF
>TRBD1|TRBV29-1|TRBJ2-4
SVAHRGNIQY
>NA|TRBV5-1|TRBJ1-1
ASFRVTGRVYTEAF
>TRBD2|TRBV7-9|TRBJ2-2
ASSFGGRMTGELF
>TRBD2|TRBV29-1|TRBJ2-1
SVELGTSGRTYNEQF
>NA|TRBV7-3|TRBJ2-5
ASSRQRAEETQY
>NA|TRBV2|TRBJ1-5
ASTTPGGQPQH
>NA|TRBV6-6|TRBJ1-1
ASSYRGDTEAF
>TRBD1|TRBV6-1|TRBJ1-5
ASSVPVAGTDQPQH
>NA|TRBV29-1|TRBJ1-2
SVELDVQGYGYT
>TRBD1|TRBV11-2|TRBJ1-1
ASSTRQGVTEAF
>NA|TRBV7-9|TRBJ2-1
ASSLKKANEQF
>NA|TRBV2|TRBJ1-1
ASRVEWAF
>TRBD1|TRBV7-2|TRBJ2-7
ASSFGTGRWEQY
>NA|TRBV7-8|TRBJ2-1
ASSLIPSSDEQF
>NA|TRBV25-1|TRBJ1-1
ASSNYGSGEAF
>NA|TRBV5-1|TRBJ2-7
ASSLVQGSYEQY
>TRBD2|TRBV5-6|TRBJ2-7
ASSFSGTRGYEQY
>NA|TRBV19|TRBJ2-6
ASGPGNSGANVLT
>NA|TRBV29-1|TRBJ2-4
SVASGLAKNIQY
>TRBD2|TRBV10-3|TRBJ2-5
AISESKSSGRREQETQY
>TRBD2|TRBV7-6|TRBJ2-2
ASSFSGSIDGELF
>TRBD1|TRBV30|TRBJ1-2
AWSRDRPYGYT
>NA|TRBV7-9|NA
ASSTGDASSYEQY
>NA|TRBV19|TRBJ2-3
ASSIDLARTDTQY
>NA|TRBV5-1|TRBJ1-1
ASSRGQRAEAF
>TRBD1|TRBV30|TRBJ1-2
AWNRDRNYGYT
>TRBD1|TRBV23-1|TRBJ1-3
ARYRGGISGNTIY
>TRBD1|TRBV9|TRBJ1-2
ASSASSGQGYGYT
>TRBD2|TRBV12-5|TRBJ2-3
ASGLGLAGSDTQY
>TRBD2|TRBV29-1|TRBJ2-7
SVELPGTSDDEQY
>NA|TRBV11-3|TRBJ1-2
ASSLDPYYGYT
>TRBD1|TRBV23-1|TRBJ2-1
ASSQSFPFRQGGDNEQF
>TRBD1|TRBV2|TRBJ2-7
ASSRQGYEQY
>NA|TRBV13|NA
ASSLRDKRDEQY
>TRBD2|TRBV18|TRBJ2-1
ASSPGTRYNEQF
>NA|TRBV30|TRBJ1-1
AWRWGMNTEAF
>TRBD1|TRBV28|TRBJ2-7
ASSVPGQGTSSYEQY
>NA|TRBV2|TRBJ2-7
ASSELQEPKRYEQY
>TRBD2|TRBV11-3|TRBJ2-5
ASSSLAGGTQY
>NA|TRBV4-2|TRBJ2-1
ASSQAVEGEDEQF
>NA|TRBV6-6|TRBJ2-1
ASSRGGNEQF
>TRBD1|TRBV27|TRBJ1-2
ASSLTSGTGDYGYT
>NA|TRBV2|TRBJ1-4
ASSEGGHGDGVF
>NA|TRBV5-6|TRBJ1-2
ASSFQRTNGYT